This TCR beta chain was profiled in a study of T-cell memory formation after mild COVID-19. Whole-study context: TCR clusters mostly belonged to single donors. Study conclusions and caveats: Mainly in CM and EM were contracting CD4+ clones; CD8+ were in EMRA. The finding that pre-infection memory included some responding clones suggested that cross-reactive memory joined.

The authors produced TCR alpha and TCR beta cDNA libraries with sample barcodes and UMIs by 5'RACE using constant-segment primers. TCRdb reprocessed the 5' RACE reads with MiXCR, giving one entry per CDR3 protein. The sample lists 300,000 to 350,000 distinct CDR3 sequences; approximately 14% were seen once. On this clonotype itself: Its matching antigen is unknown.

The V and J ends lost 3 bases and 4 bases respectively, with 13 bases between them. The CDR3 is 15 residues long. The source of this sequence is a man aged 18 to 29 who had mild COVID-19 (a few samples of this study predate the infection). Cell type and time point are not known. Sequenced input: PBMCs or a T cell subset sorted from them (not recorded which). The chain couples TRBV12-3 or TRBV12-4 to TRBJ1-5, with TRBD1 as a possible D gene (5 bases). The CDR3 spells CASSFQGGTNQPQHF. CDR3 DNA: TGTGCCAGCAGTTTCCAGGGCGGCACAAATCAGCCCCAGCATTTT.